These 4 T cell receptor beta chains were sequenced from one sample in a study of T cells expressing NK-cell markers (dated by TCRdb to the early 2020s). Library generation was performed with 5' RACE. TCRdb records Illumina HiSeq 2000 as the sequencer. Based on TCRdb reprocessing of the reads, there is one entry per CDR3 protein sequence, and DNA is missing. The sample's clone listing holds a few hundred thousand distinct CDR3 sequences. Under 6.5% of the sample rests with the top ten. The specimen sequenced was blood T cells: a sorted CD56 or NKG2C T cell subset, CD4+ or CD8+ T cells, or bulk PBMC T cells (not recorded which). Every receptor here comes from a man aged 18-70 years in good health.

CDR3 residues: CASSQDRSAGTF. The V call is TRBV18, the J call TRBJ1-2; TCRdb outputs TRBD1, but without DNA this stays unchecked. This CDR3 is built from 12 residues. CDR1 is KGHSH and CDR2 is LQKENI in the germline V gene.

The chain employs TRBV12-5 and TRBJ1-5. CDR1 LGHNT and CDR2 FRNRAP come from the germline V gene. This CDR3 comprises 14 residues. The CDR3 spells CASGLVVGSQPQHF. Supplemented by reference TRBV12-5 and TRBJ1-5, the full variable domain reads DARVTQTPRHKVTEMGQEVTMRCQPILGHNTVFWYRQTMMQGLELLAYFRNRAPLDDSGMPKDRFSAEMPDATLATLKIQPSEPRDSAVYFCASGLVVGSQPQHFGDGTRLSIL.

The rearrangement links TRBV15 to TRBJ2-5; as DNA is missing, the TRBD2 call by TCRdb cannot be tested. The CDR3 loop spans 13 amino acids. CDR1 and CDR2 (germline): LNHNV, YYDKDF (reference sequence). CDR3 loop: CATSRGDSETQYF.

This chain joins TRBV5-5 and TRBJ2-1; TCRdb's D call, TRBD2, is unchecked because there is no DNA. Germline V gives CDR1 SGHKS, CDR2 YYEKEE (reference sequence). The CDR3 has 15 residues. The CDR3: CASSFRLAGMYEQFF.